Following are 8 T cell receptor beta chains from one sample sequenced in a study of technical replicates of blood from several donors. Measured with immunoSEQ multiplex PCR; TCRdb has only the in-frame clones, and not every one. The sample has under 65,000 clones; 65% to 90% are singletons. Sequencing was done on a sample of PBMCs. These receptors were obtained from a human donor in good health. Some clones in this sample may be carry-over from other donors' samples.

The chain recombines TRBV5-8 with TRBJ2-1, with D perhaps matching TRBD1 (6 bases). CDR3 length: 15 amino acids. CDR1 and CDR2 from the germline V gene are SGHTS and YDEGEE. With 0 bases removed from V and 5 bases from J, the gap between germline ends came to 12 bases. CDR3 sequence (DNA): TGTGCCAGCAGCTTGGATGCAGGGGCCAACAATGAGCAGTTCTTC. Translation gives CASSLDAGANNEQFF. The complete variable domain, with remaining parts taken from reference TRBV5-8 and TRBJ2-1, reads EAGVTQSPTHLIKTRGQQATLRCSPISGHTSVYWYQQALGLGLQFLLWYDEGEERNRGNFPPRFSGRQFPNYSSELNVNALELEDSALYLCASSLDAGANNEQFFGPGTRLTVL.

This sequence joins TRBV18 and TRBJ2-1; 11 nucleotides line up with TRBD2. CDR1 is KGHSH and CDR2 is LQKENI in the germline V gene. The V gene end was trimmed by 6 bases and the J gene end by 3 bases; junction bases not matched to a gene: 4. The CDR3 sequence is 15 residues long. CDR3: CASSSTSGIYNEQFF. CDR3 DNA sequence: TGTGCCAGCTCTTCGACTAGCGGGATCTACAATGAGCAGTTCTTC.

V gene TRBV4-1 combines with J gene TRBJ1-2; 9 nucleotides match TRBD1. CDR1 and CDR2 (germline): MGHRA, YSYEKL. Trimming cost V 3 bases and J 2 bases; bases outside gene matches: 1. The CDR3 contains 14 residues. As DNA, the CDR3 is TGCGCCAGCAGCCAGACAGGGGGAAACTATGGCTACACCTTC. Translating gives CASSQTGGNYGYTF.

Concerning this clone itself: Different DNA sequences within this sample yield the same CDR3. V gene TRBV18 combines with J gene TRBJ1-2; D gene ambiguous. The germline V gene has CDR1 KGHSH and CDR2 LQKENI. This CDR3 region has 13 residues. V dropped 3 bases and J dropped 2 bases, with 7 bases sitting between them. CDR3 protein: CASSPSENYGYTF. In DNA form, the CDR3 reads TGTGCCAGCTCACCGAGTGAAAACTATGGCTACACCTTC.

The chain is built from TRBV9 and TRBJ1-2, with D maybe TRBD1 (6 bases). The CDR3 covers 15 residues. The V and J ends lost 4 bases and 8 bases respectively, with 21 bases between them. Germline values: CDR1 SGDLS, CDR2 YYNGEE. The CDR3 sequence: CASSPQGPAPVGYTF. CDR3 in DNA: TGTGCCAGCAGCCCCCAGGGGCCAGCACCTGTGGGCTACACCTTC.

The chain combines TRBV13 with TRBJ2-7; 9 nucleotides match TRBD2. After removal of 0 bases from V and 3 bases from J, the junction contained 9 bases not matched to a gene. The CDR3 has 17 residues. Germline-derived CDR1 and CDR2 are PRHDT and FYEKMQ (reference sequence). Here the CDR3 DNA reads TGTGCCAGCAGCTTAGGGTTAGCGGGAGCGGGGGGCTACGAGCAGTACTTC. Encoded protein: CASSLGLAGAGGYEQYF. The full variable domain, in which reference TRBV13 and TRBJ2-7 provide the parts outside the CDR3, is AAGVIQSPRHLIKEKRETATLKCYPIPRHDTVYWYQQGPGQDPQFLISFYEKMQSDKGSIPDRFSAQQFSDYHSELNMSSLELGDSALYFCASSLGLAGAGGYEQYFGPGTRLTVT.

The chain carries TRBV7-2 and TRBJ2-1; 9 positions match TRBD2. CDR1 and CDR2 (germline): SGHTA, FQGNSA. V gave up 4 bases and J gave up 10 bases; unmatched junction bases: 14. The length of the CDR3 is 16 residues. In DNA, the CDR3 is TGTGCCAGCAGCTCCTGGACTAGCGTCTACAACGGCGAGCAGTTCTTC. Residues: CASSSWTSVYNGEQFF.

The V and J genes are TRBV6-5 and TRBJ2-1; D is possibly TRBD1 (6 bases). Germline assignment: CDR1 MNHEY and CDR2 SVGAGI. The CDR3 is made up of 14 amino acids. V gave up 5 bases and J gave up 4 bases, with 12 bases separating them. CDR3 DNA sequence: TGTGCCAGCAGTCCGAACGGACAGTACAATGAGCAGTTCTTC. Amino acid sequence: CASSPNGQYNEQFF.